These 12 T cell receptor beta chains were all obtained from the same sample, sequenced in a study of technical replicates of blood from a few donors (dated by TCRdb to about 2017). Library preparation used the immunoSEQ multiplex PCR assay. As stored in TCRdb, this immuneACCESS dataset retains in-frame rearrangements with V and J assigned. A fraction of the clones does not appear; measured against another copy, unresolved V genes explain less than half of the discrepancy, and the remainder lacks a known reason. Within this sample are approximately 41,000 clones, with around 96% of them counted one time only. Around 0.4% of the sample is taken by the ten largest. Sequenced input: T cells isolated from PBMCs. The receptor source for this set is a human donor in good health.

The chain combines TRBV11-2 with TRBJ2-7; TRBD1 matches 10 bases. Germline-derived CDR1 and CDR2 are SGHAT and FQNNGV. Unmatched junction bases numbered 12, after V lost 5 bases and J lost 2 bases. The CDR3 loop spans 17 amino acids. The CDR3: CASSTPGQGQQAYEQYF. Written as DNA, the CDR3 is TGTGCCAGCAGCACGCCGGGACAGGGGCAACAAGCCTACGAGCAGTACTTC.

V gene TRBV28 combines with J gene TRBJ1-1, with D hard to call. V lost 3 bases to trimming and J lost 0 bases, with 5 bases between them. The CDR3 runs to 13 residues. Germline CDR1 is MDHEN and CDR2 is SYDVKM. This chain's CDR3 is CASSFFVNTEAFF. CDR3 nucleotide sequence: TGTGCCAGCAGTTTTTTCGTGAACACTGAAGCTTTCTTT.

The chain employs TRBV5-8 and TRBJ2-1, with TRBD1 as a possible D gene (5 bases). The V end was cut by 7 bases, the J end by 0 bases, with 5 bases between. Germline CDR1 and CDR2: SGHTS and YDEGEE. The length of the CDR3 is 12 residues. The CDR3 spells CASDSSYNEQFF. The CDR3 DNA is TGTGCCAGCGACAGCTCCTACAATGAGCAGTTCTTC.

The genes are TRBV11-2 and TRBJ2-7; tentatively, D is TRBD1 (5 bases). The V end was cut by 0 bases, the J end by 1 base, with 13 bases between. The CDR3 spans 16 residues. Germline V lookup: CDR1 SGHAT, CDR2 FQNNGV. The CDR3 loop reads CASSLDRAGISYEQYF. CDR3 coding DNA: TGTGCCAGCAGCTTAGATAGGGCAGGGATATCCTACGAGCAGTACTTC.

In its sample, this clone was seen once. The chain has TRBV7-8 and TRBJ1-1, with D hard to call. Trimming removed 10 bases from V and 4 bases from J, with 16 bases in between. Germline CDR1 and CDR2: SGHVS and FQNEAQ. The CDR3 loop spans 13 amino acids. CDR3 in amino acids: CATTFGRGTEAFF. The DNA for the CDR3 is TGTGCCACAACATTCGGTCGAGGCACTGAAGCTTTCTTT.

The CDR3 sequence is CASSHVWRRTSTDTQYF. For the CDR3, the DNA is TGCGCCAGCAGCCATGTCTGGCGGAGGACGAGCACAGATACGCAGTATTTT. The chain joins TRBV4-1 to TRBJ2-3; perhaps TRBD2 as D (5 bases). Germline V gene data show CDR1 as MGHRA and CDR2 as YSYEKL. Trimming removed 3 bases from V and 0 bases from J, with 16 bases in between. The CDR3 covers 17 residues.

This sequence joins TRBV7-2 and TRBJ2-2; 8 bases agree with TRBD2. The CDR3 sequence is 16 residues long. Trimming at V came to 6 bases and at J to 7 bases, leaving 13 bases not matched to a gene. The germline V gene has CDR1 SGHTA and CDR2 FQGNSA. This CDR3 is CASRPPNGRANGELFF. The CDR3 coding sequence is TGTGCCAGCAGACCCCCGAACGGGAGGGCCAACGGGGAGCTGTTTTTT.

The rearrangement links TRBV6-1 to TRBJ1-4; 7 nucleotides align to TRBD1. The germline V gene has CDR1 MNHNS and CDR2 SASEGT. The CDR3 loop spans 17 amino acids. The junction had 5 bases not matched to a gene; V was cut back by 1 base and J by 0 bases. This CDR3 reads CASSEGTGYATNEKLFF. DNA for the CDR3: TGTGCCAGCAGTGAAGGGACAGGTTACGCAACTAATGAAAAACTGTTTTTT.

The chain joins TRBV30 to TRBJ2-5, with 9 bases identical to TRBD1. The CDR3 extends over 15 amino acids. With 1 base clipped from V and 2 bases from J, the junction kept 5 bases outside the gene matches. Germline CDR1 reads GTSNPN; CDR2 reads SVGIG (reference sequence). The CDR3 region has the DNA TGTGCCTGGAGTGCCGGGACAGGGCCACAAGAGACCCAGTACTTC. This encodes CAWSAGTGPQETQYF.

The CDR3: CASVEGGPYGYTF. The CDR3 nucleotides are TGTGCCAGCGTTGAAGGGGGTCCCTATGGCTACACCTTC. The chain joins TRBV6-6 to TRBJ1-2; tentatively, D is TRBD1 (6 bases). The CDR3 has 13 residues. V was trimmed by 8 bases and J by 4 bases, leaving 14 bases between them. Germline loops: CDR1 MNHNY, CDR2 SVGAGI (reference sequence).

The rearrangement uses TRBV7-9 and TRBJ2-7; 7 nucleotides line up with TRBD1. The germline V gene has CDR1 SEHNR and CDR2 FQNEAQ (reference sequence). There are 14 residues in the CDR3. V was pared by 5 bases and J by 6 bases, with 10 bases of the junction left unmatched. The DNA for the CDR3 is TGTGCCAGCAGCGCCCGACAGGGTAACTCCGAGCAGTACTTC. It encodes CASSARQGNSEQYF.

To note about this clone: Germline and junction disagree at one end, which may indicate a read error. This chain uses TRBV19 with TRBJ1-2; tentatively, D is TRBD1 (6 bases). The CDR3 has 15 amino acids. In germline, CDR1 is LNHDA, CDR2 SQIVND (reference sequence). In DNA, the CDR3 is TGTGCCAGTAATATACAGGGAGGGATTAACTATGGCTACACCTTC. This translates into CASNIQGGINYGYTF.